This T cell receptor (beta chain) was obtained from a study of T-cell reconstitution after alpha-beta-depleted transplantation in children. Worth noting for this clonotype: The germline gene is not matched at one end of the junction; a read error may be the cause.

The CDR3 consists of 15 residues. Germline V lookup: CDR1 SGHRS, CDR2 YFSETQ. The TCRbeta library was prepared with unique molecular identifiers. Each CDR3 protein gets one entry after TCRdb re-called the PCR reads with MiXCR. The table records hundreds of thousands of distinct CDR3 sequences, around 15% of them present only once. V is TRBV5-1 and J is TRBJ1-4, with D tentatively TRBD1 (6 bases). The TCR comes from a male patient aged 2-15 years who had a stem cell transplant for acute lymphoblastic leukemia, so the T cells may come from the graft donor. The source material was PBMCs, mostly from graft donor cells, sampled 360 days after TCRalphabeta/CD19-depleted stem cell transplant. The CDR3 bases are TGCGCCAGCAGCCTACAGACAGGACCGATTGAAAGACTGTTTTTT. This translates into CASSLQTGPIERLFF.